This is a list of T cell receptor beta chains from one sample in a study of cytomegalovirus exposure and HLA in healthy donors. Only in-frame clones appear in the TCRdb table, and some are missing; sequencing was by immunoSEQ multiplex PCR. The sample records under 90,000 clones, approximately 80% being singletons. The sample comprised PBMCs. These receptors came from a man aged 35 to 55 in good health and CMV-seronegative. CDR3s include the opening cysteine and the closing phenylalanine or tryptophan. D genes are given only for firm matches. Size values are once, few and many counts, or a class for expanded clones, and some rows have none.

d_gene: -
v_gene: TRBV6-6
abundance: few
j_gene: TRBJ1-1
CDR3aa: CASSPRQRNTEAFF
CDR3nt: TGTGCCAGCAGTCCAAGACAGAGGAACACTGAAGCTTTCTTT

d_gene: -
v_gene: TRBV28
abundance: -
j_gene: TRBJ1-1
CDR3aa: CASSASGSPGATEAFF
CDR3nt: TGTGCCAGCAGTGCATCAGGGTCCCCTGGGGCCACTGAAGCTTTCTTT

d_gene: -
v_gene: TRBV5-1
abundance: -
j_gene: TRBJ1-5
CDR3aa: CASSLGTDSNQPQHF
CDR3nt: TGCGCCAGCAGCTTGGGGACAGATAGCAATCAGCCCCAGCATTTT

d_gene: TRBD1
v_gene: TRBV7-9
abundance: few
j_gene: TRBJ1-4
CDR3aa: CSSSSTGGQGALKLFF
CDR3nt: TGTTCCAGCAGCTCCACCGGGGGACAGGGGGCTTTAAAACTGTTTTTT

d_gene: -
v_gene: TRBV6-5
abundance: -
j_gene: TRBJ2-3
CDR3aa: CASSYSRLSLDTQYF
CDR3nt: TGTGCCAGCAGTTACTCGAGACTTTCCCTAGATACGCAGTATTTT

d_gene: -
v_gene: TRBV7-9
abundance: -
j_gene: TRBJ1-5
CDR3aa: CASSLEGGGNQPQHF
CDR3nt: TGTGCCAGCAGCTTAGAAGGGGGTGGCAATCAGCCCCAGCATTTT

d_gene: TRBD2
v_gene: TRBV7-2
abundance: -
j_gene: TRBJ2-5
CDR3aa: CASSSAVTSGDRYQETQYF
CDR3nt: TGTGCCAGCAGCTCCGCCGTGACTAGCGGGGACAGGTACCAAGAGACCCAGTACTTC

d_gene: TRBD1
v_gene: TRBV2
abundance: -
j_gene: TRBJ1-1
CDR3aa: CASKVQGNEAFF
CDR3nt: TGTGCCAGCAAGGTACAGGGGAATGAAGCTTTCTTT

d_gene: -
v_gene: TRBV4-1
abundance: few
j_gene: TRBJ1-6
CDR3aa: CASSPEGALSYNSPLHF
CDR3nt: TGCGCCAGCAGCCCTGAAGGGGCGCTATCCTATAATTCACCCCTCCACTTT

d_gene: -
v_gene: TRBV5-1
abundance: -
j_gene: TRBJ1-1
CDR3aa: CASSPRSGLNTEAFF
CDR3nt: TGCGCCAGCAGCCCCCGTTCTGGCCTGAACACTGAAGCTTTCTTT

d_gene: -
v_gene: TRBV5-8
abundance: few
j_gene: TRBJ2-2
CDR3aa: CASSLAGSGTGELFF
CDR3nt: TGTGCCAGCAGCTTGGCGGGGTCGGGGACCGGGGAGCTGTTTTTT

d_gene: -
v_gene: TRBV18
abundance: -
j_gene: TRBJ1-1
CDR3aa: CASSLNRDGTEAFF
CDR3nt: TGTGCCAGCTCGCTAAACAGGGATGGCACTGAAGCTTTCTTT

d_gene: TRBD1
v_gene: TRBV2
abundance: -
j_gene: TRBJ2-3
CDR3aa: CASRTGGGTDTQYF
CDR3nt: TGTGCCAGCAGGACAGGGGGGGGGACAGATACGCAGTATTTT

d_gene: -
v_gene: TRBV27
abundance: -
j_gene: TRBJ1-6
CDR3aa: CASSSSNRAGDSPLHF
CDR3nt: TGTGCCAGCAGTTCATCCAACAGGGCGGGTGATTCACCCCTCCACTTT

d_gene: TRBD2
v_gene: TRBV19
abundance: few
j_gene: TRBJ2-7
CDR3aa: CATKTRGGNKGEQYF
CDR3nt: TGTGCCACAAAAACGCGCGGGGGGAACAAGGGCGAGCAGTACTTC